Listed here are 31 T cell receptor beta chains from one sample, sequenced in a study of shared clonotypes between healthy human individuals. Naivety among CD8 cells was defined by CD45RO negativity and positive CCR7 selection, thereby excluding terminally differentiated effector memory CD45RA+ cells. The repertoire was sequenced with immunoSEQ multiplex PCR; TCRdb's copy has only in-frame clones and lacks some. The repertoire consists of nearly 2 million clones, with 85% to 95% occurring once and the leading ten covering 1% to 1.5%. Sequencing was done on a sample of naive CD8+ T cells sorted from blood. Every receptor here comes from a man between 18 and 35 years old in good health.

As concerns this clone: Distinct nucleotide sequences in the sample also encode this CDR3. The chain couples TRBV27 to TRBJ2-3, with a weak D call TRBD1 (5 bases). Germline CDR1 is MNHEY and CDR2 is SMNVEV (reference sequence). The V gene lost 0 bases and the J gene lost 5 bases, with 6 bases spanning the gap. The CDR3 is 13 residues long. CDR3 protein: CASSLSGVDTQYF. The DNA of the CDR3 is TGTGCCAGCAGTTTATCAGGGGTAGATACGCAGTATTTT.

The V gene is TRBV2, the J gene TRBJ2-5; D uncertain. The CDR3 is made up of 13 amino acids. The V end lost 2 bases, the J end lost 4 bases, and 8 bases lay between the germline ends. Per the germline V gene, CDR1 is SNHLY and CDR2 is FYNNEI. The CDR3 sequence: CASSERAGETQYF. In nucleotides, the CDR3 is TGTGCCAGCAGTGAACGGGCCGGAGAGACCCAGTACTTC.

This clone was found once. The chain carries TRBV28 and TRBJ1-1; a weak D match, TRBD1 (5 bases). Germline lookup yields CDR1 MDHEN and CDR2 SYDVKM. The CDR3 extends over 13 amino acids. The V end was cut by 7 bases, the J end by 11 bases, with 20 bases between. The CDR3 protein is CASTPSEGPGAFF. The CDR3 DNA sequence: TGTGCCAGCACCCCGTCGGAGGGGCCTGGGGCTTTCTTT.

V gene TRBV10-2 combines with J gene TRBJ2-1; 8 bases are shared with TRBD2. The CDR3 totals 14 residues. Trimming took 7 bases from V and 4 from J; bases not matched to a gene: 6. The V gene's germline CDR1 is WSHSY and CDR2 SAAADI. The DNA for the CDR3 is TGCGCCAGCAAAGAGCGGGAGTCGTACAATGAGCAGTTCTTC. It yields the protein CASKERESYNEQFF.

V is TRBV30 and J is TRBJ1-2; unclear D gene. The V and J ends lost 3 bases and 2 bases respectively, with 19 bases between them. Germline V CDR1 and CDR2: GTSNPN, SVGIG (reference sequence). This CDR3 is 16 amino acids long. In nucleotides, the CDR3 is TGTGCCTGGAGCGGATACCAGGTCCGGTTGAACTATGGCTACACCTTC. Translation: CAWSGYQVRLNYGYTF. Together with reference TRBV30 and TRBJ1-2, the CDR3 gives the full variable domain: SQTIHQWPATLVQPVGSPLSLECTVEGTSNPNLYWYRQAAGRGLQLLFYSVGIGQISSEVPQNLSASRPQDRQFILSSKKLLLSDSGFYLCAWSGYQVRLNYGYTFGSGTRLTVV.

A single count supports this clone. A junction boundary mismatches the germline segment, possibly from a read error. The V gene is TRBV6-5, the J gene TRBJ1-1; a possible D gene is TRBD1 (5 bases). CDR1 is MNHEY, CDR2 SVGAGI, per germline. The CDR3 is 13 amino acids. The CDR3 DNA follows: TGTGCCAGCAGTGATCAGGGAAACATTGAAGCTTTCTTT. It is translated as CASSDQGNIEAFF.

A single count supports this clone. The chain recombines TRBV4-3 with TRBJ2-1; 10 nucleotides agree with TRBD1. CDR3 size: 15 residues. In germline, CDR1 is LGHNA, CDR2 YSLEER. Unmatched junction bases numbered 2, after V lost 3 bases and J lost 3 bases. Written as DNA, the CDR3 is TGCGCCAGCAGCCAGGGACAGGGGCTCTACAATGAGCAGTTCTTC. It is translated as CASSQGQGLYNEQFF.

This sequence joins TRBV9 and TRBJ2-1; D remains ambiguous. Germline CDR1 is SGDLS and CDR2 is YYNGEE. The V gene lost 4 bases and the J gene lost 8 bases, with 7 bases spanning the gap. This CDR3 spans 11 amino acids. DNA of the CDR3: TGTGCCAGCAGCACGCGTGATGAGCAGTTCTTC. This translates into CASSTRDEQFF.

The chain is built from TRBV19 and TRBJ1-1; 9 bases agree with TRBD1. Germline-derived CDR1 and CDR2 are LNHDA and SQIVND (reference sequence). CDR3 length equals 14 residues. Germline trimming cut 8 bases from V and 1 base from J; bases unmatched to any gene: 5. The CDR3 DNA follows: TGTGCCAGTTATGGGACAGGGAAGAACACTGAAGCTTTCTTT. Translated: CASYGTGKNTEAFF.

This rearrangement joins TRBV5-5 to TRBJ1-5, with TRBD1 matching over 7 bases. V shed 3 bases and J 6 bases; nucleotides not matched to a gene: 6. Germline V CDR1 and CDR2: SGHKS, YYEKEE (reference sequence). The CDR3 is made up of 14 amino acids. CDR3 DNA sequence: TGTGCCAGCAGCTCATGGGACAGCGCTCAGCCCCAGCATTTT. Amino acids: CASSSWDSAQPQHF.

The chain recombines TRBV10-1 with TRBJ2-1; TRBD2 aligns across 7 bases. CDR1 is WNHNN, CDR2 SYGVQD, per germline (reference sequence). V shed 5 bases and J 7 bases; nucleotides not matched to a gene: 5. The CDR3 covers 13 residues. CDR3 coding DNA: TGCGCCAGCAGTTGGAGTAGCGGGAATGAGCAGTTCTTC. Residues: CASSWSSGNEQFF.

The rearrangement uses TRBV6-6 and TRBJ2-7, with D possibly being TRBD1 (6 bases). With 5 bases removed from V and 7 bases from J, the gap between germline ends came to 21 bases. This CDR3 contains 15 residues. Per germline, CDR1 MNHNY and CDR2 SVGAGI (reference sequence). The CDR3 DNA sequence: TGTGCCAGCAGTAAAACAGGGATACCTACGTATGAGCAGTACTTC. This gives the protein CASSKTGIPTYEQYF.

The chain is built from TRBV28 and TRBJ2-2; the D gene is possibly TRBD2 (5 bases). Germline CDR1 MDHEN, CDR2 SYDVKM. Trimming removed 0 bases from V and 8 bases from J, with 7 bases in between. The CDR3 is 13 residues long. This CDR3 reads CASSLWGVGELFF. Written as DNA, the CDR3 is TGTGCCAGCAGTTTATGGGGAGTGGGGGAGCTGTTTTTT. The full variable domain, with the rest looked up from reference TRBV28 and TRBJ2-2, is DVKVTQSSRYLVKRTGEKVFLECVQDMDHENMFWYRQDPGLGLRLIYFSYDVKMKEKGDIPEGYSVSREKKERFSLILESASTNQTSMYLCASSLWGVGELFFGEGSRLTVL.

The chain joins TRBV6-5 to TRBJ2-7; 11 nucleotides align to TRBD2. The CDR3 sequence is 14 residues long. V shed 6 bases, J shed 3 bases, and the junction held 4 bases outside the gene matches. CDR1 and CDR2 (germline): MNHEY, SVGAGI. The CDR3 nucleotides read TGTGCCAGCAGCCAAGGGACTAGCGGCTACGAGCAGTACTTC. It encodes CASSQGTSGYEQYF.

In regard to this clone: The same CDR3 arises from other DNA sequences in this sample as well. The chain couples TRBV6-5 to TRBJ2-7, with 9 bases that match TRBD1. With V trimmed by 5 bases and J by 1 base, 3 bases remained unmatched. The CDR3 loop spans 14 amino acids. Germline CDR1 MNHEY, CDR2 SVGAGI. The CDR3 nucleotides are TGTGCCAGCAGTCGACAGGGGGGTTCCTACGAGCAGTACTTC. Its protein product is CASSRQGGSYEQYF.

V gene TRBV13 combines with J gene TRBJ1-1, with D possibly being TRBD1 (5 bases). Germline V gene data show CDR1 as PRHDT and CDR2 as FYEKMQ (reference sequence). V lost 4 bases and J lost 11, with 20 bases in between. CDR3 length: 14 residues. The CDR3 spells CASSSVTAHLAAFF. DNA for the CDR3: TGTGCCAGCAGCTCGGTGACAGCCCATCTTGCGGCTTTCTTT.

The chain has TRBV5-1 and TRBJ1-2; tentative D call: TRBD1 (5 bases). The V end lost 4 bases, the J end lost 7 bases, and 14 bases lay between the germline ends. The CDR3 runs to 13 residues. The germline V gene encodes CDR1 SGHRS and CDR2 YFSETQ. The CDR3 is CASSAGTESGYTF. CDR3 DNA sequence: TGCGCCAGCAGCGCTGGGACGGAGTCTGGCTACACCTTC.

This chain connects TRBV5-4 to TRBJ2-3; 12 bases map to TRBD2. The CDR3 contains 15 residues. Looked up from germline, CDR1 is SGHNT and CDR2 is YYREEE (reference sequence). V dropped 6 bases and J dropped 1; count of bases not matched to a gene: 3. This chain's CDR3 is CASKRTSGGTDTQYF. Here the CDR3 DNA reads TGTGCCAGCAAGCGGACTAGCGGGGGCACAGATACGCAGTATTTT. Full variable domain (remainder filled in from reference TRBV5-4 and TRBJ2-3): ETGVTQSPTHLIKTRGQQVTLRCSSQSGHNTVSWYQQALGQGPQFIFQYYREEENGRGNFPPRFSGLQFPNYSSELNVNALELDDSALYLCASKRTSGGTDTQYFGPGTRLTVL.

J is TRBJ1-1 and V is TRBV25-1; D is unresolved. Trimming took 2 bases from V and 0 from J, leaving 7 bases between them. The CDR3 extends over 14 amino acids. Germline lookup yields CDR1 MGHDK and CDR2 SYGVNS. CDR3 in DNA: TGTGCCAGCAGTGAAACGGAGGTGAACACTGAAGCTTTCTTT. Encoded protein: CASSETEVNTEAFF.

The chain couples TRBV19 to TRBJ1-4; D remains unclear. Germline V CDR1 and CDR2: LNHDA, SQIVND (reference sequence). This CDR3 contains 12 residues. The V end was cut by 1 base, the J end by 8 bases, with 5 bases between. The CDR3 spells CASSIGWEKLFF. The CDR3 nucleotides read TGTGCCAGTAGTATAGGATGGGAAAAACTGTTTTTT.

V gene TRBV5-6 combines with J gene TRBJ1-5; possibly TRBD1 for D (5 bases). The CDR3 is made up of 12 amino acids. Germline assignment: CDR1 SGHDT and CDR2 YYEEEE. V was trimmed by 0 bases and J by 13 bases, leaving 11 bases between them. CDR3 sequence: CASSLGDGLQHF. The CDR3 DNA sequence: TGTGCCAGCAGCTTGGGGGACGGGTTACAGCATTTT.

With regard to this clone: The limits of the CDR3 on the DNA are not certain, so only TCRdb's listed CDR3 is given. The J gene is TRBJ2-5, the V gene TRBV7-8. Termini included, the CDR3 measures 16 amino acids. Germline lookup yields CDR1 SGHVS and CDR2 FQNEAQ. The CDR3 spells CASSLVARGTGDSEYF.

The rearrangement joins TRBV5-1 to TRBJ2-1; 10 nucleotides align to TRBD2. Germline CDR1 reads SGHRS; CDR2 reads YFSETQ. The CDR3 covers 17 residues. V shed 4 bases and J 0 bases; nucleotides not matched to a gene: 7. The CDR3 coding sequence is TGCGCCAGCAGCGGCCGGACTAGCGGAAGCTCCTACAATGAGCAGTTCTTC. Amino acids: CASSGRTSGSSYNEQFF.

As to this clone: This sample also contains other DNA sequences that code for the same CDR3. The chain combines TRBV28 with TRBJ1-4; no clear D gene. Trimming shortened V by 3 bases and J by 7 bases, and 12 bases separated the two germline ends. This CDR3 has 14 amino acids. Germline CDR1 is MDHEN and CDR2 is SYDVKM. The CDR3 here is CASSFRVGSEKLFF. The CDR3 DNA is TGTGCCAGCAGTTTCCGTGTTGGTTCTGAAAAACTGTTTTTT.

The gene calls are TRBV11-2 and TRBJ2-7; D gene unclear. Germline assignment: CDR1 SGHAT and CDR2 FQNNGV. The germline V and J ends were trimmed by 4 bases and 2 bases, with 12 bases remaining between them. The CDR3 extends over 14 amino acids. Written as DNA, the CDR3 is TGTGCCAGCAGCTCCGGCCTCCCGGCCTACGAGCAGTACTTC. Translating gives CASSSGLPAYEQYF.

This clone was detected only a few times. The identical CDR3 is also encoded by other nucleotide sequences in the sample. This chain joins TRBV27 and TRBJ1-5, with D maybe TRBD1 (5 bases). Germline V gives CDR1 MNHEY, CDR2 SMNVEV (reference sequence). V lost 8 bases, J lost 2 bases, and 13 bases lay in between. The CDR3 has 14 residues. CDR3 in amino acids: CASRGGEGNQPQHF. The CDR3 nucleotides are TGTGCCAGCCGTGGGGGTGAGGGCAATCAGCCCCAGCATTTT.

J is TRBJ1-2 and V is TRBV11-2, with 7 positions matching TRBD1. From germline, CDR1 is SGHAT and CDR2 FQNNGV. This CDR3 is 15 amino acids long. V trimming: 5 bases; J trimming: 4 bases; junction bases outside the gene matches: 10. The CDR3 bases are TGTGCCAGCAGCCCCGGGGGAGGGGGCTCCTATGGCTACACCTTC. This encodes CASSPGGGGSYGYTF.

The chain couples TRBV13 to TRBJ1-2; 7 bases agree with TRBD1. After removal of 4 bases from V and 2 bases from J, the junction contained 4 bases not matched to a gene. CDR3 size: 14 residues. Germline V gene sequence: CDR1 PRHDT, CDR2 FYEKMQ (reference sequence). The CDR3 protein is CASSSGQANYGYTF. The CDR3 DNA sequence: TGTGCCAGCAGCTCTGGACAGGCCAACTATGGCTACACCTTC.

This clone was recorded only once. The V gene is TRBV5-8, the J gene TRBJ2-7, with 8 nucleotides matching TRBD1. V lost 4 bases and J lost 3; bases outside the gene matches: 6. The CDR3 consists of 14 residues. The germline V gene encodes CDR1 SGHTS and CDR2 YDEGEE. The CDR3 loop reads CASSPRDRYYEQYF. Written as DNA, the CDR3 is TGTGCCAGCAGCCCCCGGGACAGGTACTACGAGCAGTACTTC.

The rearrangement uses TRBV7-9 and TRBJ2-1, with 7 bases matching TRBD2. Germline V gene lookup returns CDR1 SEHNR and CDR2 FQNEAQ (reference sequence). The CDR3 totals 16 residues. The V and J ends lost 2 bases and 7 bases, in that order; junction bases with no gene match: 11. The CDR3 reads CASSLIHSGLDNEQFF. As DNA, the CDR3 is TGTGCCAGCAGCTTAATCCATAGCGGGCTGGATAATGAGCAGTTCTTC.

This chain joins TRBV29-1 and TRBJ2-3; 8 bases agree with TRBD2. The ends lost 1 base at V and 1 base at J; junction bases unmatched: 10. This CDR3 is 17 amino acids long. From germline, CDR1 is SQVTM and CDR2 ANQGSEA. The CDR3 loop is CSVEGYGGLEGTDTQYF. The DNA of the CDR3 is TGCAGCGTTGAAGGGTATGGGGGACTAGAGGGCACAGATACGCAGTATTTT.